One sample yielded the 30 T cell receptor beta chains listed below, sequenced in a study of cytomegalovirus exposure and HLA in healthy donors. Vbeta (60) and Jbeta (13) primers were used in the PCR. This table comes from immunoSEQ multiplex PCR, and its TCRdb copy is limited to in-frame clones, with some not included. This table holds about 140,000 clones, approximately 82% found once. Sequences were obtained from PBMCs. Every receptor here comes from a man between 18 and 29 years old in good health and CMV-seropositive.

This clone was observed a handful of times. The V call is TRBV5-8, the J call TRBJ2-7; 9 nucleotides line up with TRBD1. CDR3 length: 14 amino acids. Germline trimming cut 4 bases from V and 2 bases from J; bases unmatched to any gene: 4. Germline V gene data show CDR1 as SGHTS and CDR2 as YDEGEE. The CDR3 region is CASSPRTGAYEQYF. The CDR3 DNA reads TGTGCCAGCAGCCCGCGGACAGGGGCCTACGAGCAGTACTTC.

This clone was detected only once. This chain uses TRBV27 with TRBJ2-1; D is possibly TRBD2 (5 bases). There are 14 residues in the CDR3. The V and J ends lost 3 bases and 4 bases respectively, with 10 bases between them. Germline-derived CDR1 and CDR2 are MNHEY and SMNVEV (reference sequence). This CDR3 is CASSFRRGYNEQFF. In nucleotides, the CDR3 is TGTGCCAGCAGTTTTCGCCGGGGATACAATGAGCAGTTCTTC.

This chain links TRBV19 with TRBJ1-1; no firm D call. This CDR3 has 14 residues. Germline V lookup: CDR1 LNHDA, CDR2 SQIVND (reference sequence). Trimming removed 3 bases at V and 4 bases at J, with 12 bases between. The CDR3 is CASSMREAATEAFF. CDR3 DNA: TGTGCCAGTAGTATGAGGGAGGCGGCCACTGAAGCTTTCTTT.

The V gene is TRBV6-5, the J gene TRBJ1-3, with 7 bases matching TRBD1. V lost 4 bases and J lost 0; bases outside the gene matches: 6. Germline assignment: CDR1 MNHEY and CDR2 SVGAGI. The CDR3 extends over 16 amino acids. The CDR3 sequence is CASSFNRGSSGNTIYF. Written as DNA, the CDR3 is TGTGCCAGCAGTTTCAACAGGGGTTCCTCTGGAAACACCATATATTTT.

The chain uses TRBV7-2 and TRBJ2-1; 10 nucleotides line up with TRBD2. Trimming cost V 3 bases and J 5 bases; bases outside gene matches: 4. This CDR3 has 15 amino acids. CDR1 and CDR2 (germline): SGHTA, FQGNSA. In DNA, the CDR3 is TGTGCCAGCAGCTTTGGACTAGCGGTAAACAATGAGCAGTTCTTC. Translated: CASSFGLAVNNEQFF.

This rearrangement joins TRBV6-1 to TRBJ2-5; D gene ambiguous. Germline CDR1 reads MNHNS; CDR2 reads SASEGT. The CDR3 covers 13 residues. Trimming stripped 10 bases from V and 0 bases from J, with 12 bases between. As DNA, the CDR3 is TGTGCCACCTTAGGCAGGTACCAAGAGACCCAGTACTTC. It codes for CATLGRYQETQYF.

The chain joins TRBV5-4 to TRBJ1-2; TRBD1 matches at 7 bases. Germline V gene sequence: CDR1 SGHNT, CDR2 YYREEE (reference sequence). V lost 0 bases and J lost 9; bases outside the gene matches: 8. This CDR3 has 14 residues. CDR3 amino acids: CASSLEGTGVSYTF. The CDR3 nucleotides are TGTGCCAGCAGCTTGGAAGGAACAGGGGTGAGCTACACCTTC.

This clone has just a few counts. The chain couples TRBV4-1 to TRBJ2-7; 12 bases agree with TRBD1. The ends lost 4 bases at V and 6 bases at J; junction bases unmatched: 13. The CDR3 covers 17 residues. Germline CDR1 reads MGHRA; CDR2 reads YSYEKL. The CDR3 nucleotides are TGCGCCAGCAGCCGCCTGTTGGGACAGGGGGCCGAAGGCGAGCAGTACTTC. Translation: CASSRLLGQGAEGEQYF.

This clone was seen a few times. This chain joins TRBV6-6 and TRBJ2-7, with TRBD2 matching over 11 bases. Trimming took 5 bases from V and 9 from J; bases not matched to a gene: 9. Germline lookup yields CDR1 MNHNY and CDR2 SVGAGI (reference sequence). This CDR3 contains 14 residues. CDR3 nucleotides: TGTGCCAGCAGTCCGGGACTAGCGGCTGTAGGGCAGTACTTC. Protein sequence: CASSPGLAAVGQYF.

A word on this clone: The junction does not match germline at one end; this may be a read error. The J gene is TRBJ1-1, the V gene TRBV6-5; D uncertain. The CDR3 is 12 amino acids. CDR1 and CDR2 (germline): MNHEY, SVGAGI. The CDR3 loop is CAGSTVNTEAFF. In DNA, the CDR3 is TGTGCCGGCAGTACGGTGAACACTGAAGCTTTCTTT.

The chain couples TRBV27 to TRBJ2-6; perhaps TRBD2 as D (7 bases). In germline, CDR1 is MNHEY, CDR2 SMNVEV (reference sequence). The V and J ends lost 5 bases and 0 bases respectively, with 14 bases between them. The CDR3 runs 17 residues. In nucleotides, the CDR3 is TGTGCCAGCAGTCCAGGGGAGGGCATCTCTGGGGCCAACGTCCTGACTTTC. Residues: CASSPGEGISGANVLTF.

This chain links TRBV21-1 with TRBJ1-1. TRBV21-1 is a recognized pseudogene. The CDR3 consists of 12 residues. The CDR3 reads CARGGSGFGAFF. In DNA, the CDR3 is TGTGCCAGGGGAGGATCAGGGTTTGGAGCTTTCTTT.

CDR3 sequence (DNA): TGTGCCAGCAGCTTCCAAGGGGGAAATGAGCAGTTCTTC. Translated, it gives CASSFQGGNEQFF. This chain joins TRBV9 and TRBJ2-1; D perhaps matches TRBD1 (6 bases). Trimming took 4 bases from V and 7 from J, leaving 12 bases between them. CDR3 size: 13 residues. CDR1 and CDR2 (germline): SGDLS, YYNGEE.

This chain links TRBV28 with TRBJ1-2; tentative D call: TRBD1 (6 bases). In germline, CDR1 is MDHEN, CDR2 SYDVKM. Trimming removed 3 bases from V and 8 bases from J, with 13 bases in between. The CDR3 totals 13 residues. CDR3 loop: CASSFHRVTGYTF. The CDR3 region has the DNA TGTGCCAGCAGTTTCCACAGGGTCACGGGCTACACCTTC.

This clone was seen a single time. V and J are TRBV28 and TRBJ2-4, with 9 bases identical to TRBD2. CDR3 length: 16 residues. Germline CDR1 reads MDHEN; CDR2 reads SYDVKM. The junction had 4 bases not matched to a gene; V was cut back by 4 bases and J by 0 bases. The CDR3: CASSSTSGVAKNIQYF. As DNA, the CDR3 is TGTGCCAGCAGTTCGACTAGCGGCGTAGCCAAAAACATTCAGTACTTC.

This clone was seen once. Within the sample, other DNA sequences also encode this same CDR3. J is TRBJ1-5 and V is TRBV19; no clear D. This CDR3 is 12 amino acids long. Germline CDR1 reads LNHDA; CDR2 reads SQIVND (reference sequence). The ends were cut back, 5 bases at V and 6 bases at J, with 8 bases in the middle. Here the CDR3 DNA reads TGTGCCAGTAGTCCCCGAGGTCAGCCCCAGCATTTT. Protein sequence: CASSPRGQPQHF. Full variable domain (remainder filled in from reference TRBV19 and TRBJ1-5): DGGITQSPKYLFRKEGQNVTLSCEQNLNHDAMYWYRQDPGQGLRLIYYSQIVNDFQKGDIAEGYSVSREKKESFPLTVTSAQKNPTAFYLCASSPRGQPQHFGDGTRLSIL.

DNA for the CDR3: TGTGCCAGCAGTTACTCAAGGACAGCCCTTGGTGGCTACACCTTC. It codes for CASSYSRTALGGYTF. This sequence joins TRBV6-5 and TRBJ1-2; D might be TRBD1 (6 bases). Germline CDR1 and CDR2: MNHEY and SVGAGI. The CDR3 totals 15 residues. V shed 0 bases and J shed 7 bases, with 15 bases lying between them.

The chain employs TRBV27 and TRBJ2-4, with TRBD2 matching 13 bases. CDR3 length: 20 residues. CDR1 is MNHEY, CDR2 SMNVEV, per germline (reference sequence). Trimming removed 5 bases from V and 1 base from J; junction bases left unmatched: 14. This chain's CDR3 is CASSREGLAGATVAKNIQYF. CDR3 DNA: TGTGCCAGCAGTAGAGAAGGACTAGCGGGAGCTACGGTGGCCAAAAACATTCAGTACTTC.

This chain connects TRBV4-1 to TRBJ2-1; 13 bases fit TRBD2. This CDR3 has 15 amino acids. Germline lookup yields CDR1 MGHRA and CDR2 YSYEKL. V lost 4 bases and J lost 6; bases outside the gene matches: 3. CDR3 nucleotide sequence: TGCGCCAGCAGCCCACTAGCGGGAGGGCCCAATGAGCAGTTCTTC. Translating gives CASSPLAGGPNEQFF.

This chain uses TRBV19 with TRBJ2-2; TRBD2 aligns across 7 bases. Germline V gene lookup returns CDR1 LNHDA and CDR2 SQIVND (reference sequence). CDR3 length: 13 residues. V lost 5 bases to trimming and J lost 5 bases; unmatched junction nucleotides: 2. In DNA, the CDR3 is TGTGCCAGTAGTTTACTAGCGACCGGGGAGCTGTTTTTT. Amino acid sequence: CASSLLATGELFF.

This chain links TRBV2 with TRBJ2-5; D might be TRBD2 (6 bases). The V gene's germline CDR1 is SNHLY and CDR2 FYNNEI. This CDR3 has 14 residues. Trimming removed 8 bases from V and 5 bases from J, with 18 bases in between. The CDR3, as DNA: TGTGCCAGCGGATTGGACACCGGAGGGGAGACCCAGTACTTC. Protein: CASGLDTGGETQYF.

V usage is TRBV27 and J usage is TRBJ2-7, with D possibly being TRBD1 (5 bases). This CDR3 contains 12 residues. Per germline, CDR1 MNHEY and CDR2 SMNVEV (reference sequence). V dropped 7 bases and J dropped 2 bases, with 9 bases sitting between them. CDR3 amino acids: CASTGAPYEQYF. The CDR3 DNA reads TGTGCCAGCACTGGGGCCCCCTACGAGCAGTACTTC.

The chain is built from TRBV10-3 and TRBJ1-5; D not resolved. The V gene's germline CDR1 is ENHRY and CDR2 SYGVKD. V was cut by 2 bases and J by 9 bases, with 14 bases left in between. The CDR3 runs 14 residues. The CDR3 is CAISEGSDRMPQHF. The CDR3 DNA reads TGTGCCATCAGTGAGGGCAGCGATCGGATGCCCCAGCATTTT.

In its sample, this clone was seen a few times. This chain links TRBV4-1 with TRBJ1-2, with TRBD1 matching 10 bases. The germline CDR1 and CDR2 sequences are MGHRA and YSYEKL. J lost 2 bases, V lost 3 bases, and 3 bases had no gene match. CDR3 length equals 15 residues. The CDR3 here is CASSHWTGGNYGYTF. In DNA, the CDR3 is TGCGCCAGCAGCCACTGGACAGGGGGAAACTATGGCTACACCTTC.

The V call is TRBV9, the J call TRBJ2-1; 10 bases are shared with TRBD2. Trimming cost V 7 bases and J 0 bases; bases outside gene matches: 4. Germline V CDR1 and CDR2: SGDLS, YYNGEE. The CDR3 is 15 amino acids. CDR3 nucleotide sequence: TGTGCCAGCGGCCCTAGCGGGAGCTCCTACAATGAGCAGTTCTTC. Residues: CASGPSGSSYNEQFF.

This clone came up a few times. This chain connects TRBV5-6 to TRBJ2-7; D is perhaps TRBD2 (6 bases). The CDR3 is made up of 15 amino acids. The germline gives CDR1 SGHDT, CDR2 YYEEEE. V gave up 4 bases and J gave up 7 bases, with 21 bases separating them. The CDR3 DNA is TGTGCCAGCAGCATCATTAGCGGAGGGCCGAGAGAGCAGTACTTC. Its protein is CASSIISGGPREQYF. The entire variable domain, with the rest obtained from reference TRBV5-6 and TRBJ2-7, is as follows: DAGVTQSPTHLIKTRGQQVTLRCSPKSGHDTVSWYQQALGQGPQFIFQYYEEEERQRGNFPDRFSGHQFPNYSSELNVNALLLGDSALYLCASSIISGGPREQYFGPGTRLTVT.

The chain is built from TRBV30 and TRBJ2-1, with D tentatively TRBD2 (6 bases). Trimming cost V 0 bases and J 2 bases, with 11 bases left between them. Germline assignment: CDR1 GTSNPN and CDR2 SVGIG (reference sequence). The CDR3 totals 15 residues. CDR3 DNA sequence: TGTGCCTGGAGTGTTTTGCGGGGCACCTACAATGAGCAGTTCTTC. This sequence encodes CAWSVLRGTYNEQFF.

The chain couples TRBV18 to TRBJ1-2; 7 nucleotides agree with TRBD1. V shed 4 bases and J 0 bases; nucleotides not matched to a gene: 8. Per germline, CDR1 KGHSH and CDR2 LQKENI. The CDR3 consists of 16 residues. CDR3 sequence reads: CASSLPTGTANYGYTF. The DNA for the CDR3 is TGTGCCAGCTCACTGCCTACCGGGACAGCTAACTATGGCTACACCTTC. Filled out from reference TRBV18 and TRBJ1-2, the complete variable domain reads NAGVMQNPRHLVRRRGQEARLRCSPMKGHSHVYWYRQLPEEGLKFMVYLQKENIIDESGMPKERFSAEFPKEGPSILRIQQVVRGDSAAYFCASSLPTGTANYGYTFGSGTRLTVV.

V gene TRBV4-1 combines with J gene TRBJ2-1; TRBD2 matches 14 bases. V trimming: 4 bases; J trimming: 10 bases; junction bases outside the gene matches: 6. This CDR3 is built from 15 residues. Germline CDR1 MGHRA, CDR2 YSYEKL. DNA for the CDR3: TGCGCCAGCAGCCCGGGACTAGCGGGAGCTAGCGAGCAGTTCTTC. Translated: CASSPGLAGASEQFF.

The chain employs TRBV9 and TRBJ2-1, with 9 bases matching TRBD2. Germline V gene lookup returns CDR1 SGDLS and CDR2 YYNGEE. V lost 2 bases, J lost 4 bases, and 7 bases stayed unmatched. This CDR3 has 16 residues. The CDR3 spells CASSVWLAGRYNEQFF. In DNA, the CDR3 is TGTGCCAGCAGCGTGTGGCTAGCGGGGAGGTACAATGAGCAGTTCTTC.